The clone carrying this TCR beta chain is medium-sized. MiXCR was run by TCRdb on the PCR reads, yielding one entry per CDR3 protein. The sample includes 11,000 to 15,000 distinct CDR3 sequences, roughly 47% of them seen just once. The sample originates from a study of tumor-infiltrating lymphocytes in oesophageal squamous cell carcinoma. The receptor was derived from a male donor with esophageal squamous cell carcinoma. The sequenced material came from blood.

The CDR3 DNA reads TGTGCCAGCAGCTTAGAAAGAGTGGAGACCCAGTACTTC. It encodes CASSLERVETQYF. J is TRBJ2-5 and V is TRBV11-2; D remains unclear. The ends were cut back, 0 bases at V and 5 bases at J, with 7 bases in the middle. This CDR3 comprises 13 residues. The germline CDR1 and CDR2 sequences are SGHAT and FQNNGV. The full variable domain, with the rest looked up from reference TRBV11-2 and TRBJ2-5, is EAGVAQSPRYKIIEKRQSVAFWCNPISGHATLYWYQQILGQGPKLLIQFQNNGVVDDSQLPKDRFSAERLKGVDSTLKIQPAKLEDSAVYLCASSLERVETQYFGPGTRLLVL.